This passage covers 26 T cell receptor beta chains from one sample sequenced in a study of CD8 T cells in Susac syndrome. RNA amounts of about 0.45 to 1 ug underwent reverse transcription with random hexamers. Using its own MiXCR run on the immunoSEQ multiplex PCR reads, TCRdb lists one record per CDR3 protein. The sample consists of more than 100,000 distinct CDR3 sequences, around 96% of them appearing once. The sequenced sample was CD4+ T cells from PBMCs. The receptors derive from a human donor in good health.

This clonotype was observed a single time. The rearrangement uses TRBV18 and TRBJ2-7; tentatively, D is TRBD1 (6 bases). This CDR3 region has 13 residues. Germline V gene lookup returns CDR1 KGHSH and CDR2 LQKENI. The V end lost 3 bases, the J end lost 2 bases, and 8 bases lay between the germline ends. The DNA for the CDR3 is TGTGCCAGCTCACCGGACAGAACCTACGAGCAGTACTTC. Translated, it gives CASSPDRTYEQYF.

This chain links TRBV12-3 or TRBV12-4 with TRBJ1-2, with TRBD1 as a possible D gene (5 bases). CDR3 length: 13 amino acids. V was trimmed by 4 bases and J by 8 bases, leaving 14 bases between them. In DNA, the CDR3 is TGTGCCAGCAGTTACCTGACCGACAGCGGCTACACCTTC. Its translation: CASSYLTDSGYTF.

In this sample, this clonotype turned up once. J is TRBJ2-1 and V is TRBV7-2; tentatively, D is TRBD2 (5 bases). The V and J ends lost 7 bases and 7 bases respectively, with 8 bases between them. The CDR3 extends over 11 amino acids. Germline V gene data show CDR1 as SGHTA and CDR2 as FQGNSA. CDR3 bases: TGTGCCAGCACCCGGGATAATGAGCAGTTCTTC. Protein product: CASTRDNEQFF.

The J gene is TRBJ2-2, the V gene TRBV5-1, with D hard to call. Germline CDR1 and CDR2: SGHRS and YFSETQ. The CDR3 has 11 residues. Trimming removed 5 bases at V and 8 bases at J, with 7 bases between. The DNA for the CDR3 is TGCGCCAGCAGACTGGAGGGGGAGCTGTTTTTT. This codes for CASRLEGELFF.

The chain combines TRBV7-2 with TRBJ2-7; tentative D call: TRBD1 (7 bases). Trimming shortened V by 5 bases and J by 4 bases, and 15 bases separated the two germline ends. CDR1 is SGHTA and CDR2 is FQGNSA in the germline V gene. This CDR3 is 14 amino acids long. CDR3 region: CASSPGGSEYEQYF. The CDR3 DNA is TGTGCCAGCAGCCCAGGGGGGTCGGAATACGAGCAGTACTTC.

The chain is built from TRBV28 and TRBJ1-5, with 7 bases lining up with TRBD1. This CDR3 region has 15 residues. Germline assignment: CDR1 MDHEN and CDR2 SYDVKM. The V gene end was trimmed by 5 bases and the J gene end by 13 bases; junction bases not matched to a gene: 17. CDR3 sequence: CASSGAGTAGGTQHF. CDR3 coding DNA: TGTGCCAGCAGTGGCGCCGGGACAGCCGGGGGAACACAGCATTTT.

The genes are TRBV6-2 or TRBV6-3 and TRBJ2-1; TRBD2 aligns across 10 bases. With 6 bases clipped from V and 7 bases from J, the junction kept 3 bases outside the gene matches. The CDR3 contains 13 residues. CDR1 and CDR2 from the germline V gene are MNHEY and SVGEGT. CDR3 protein: CASRRLAGNEQFF. CDR3 bases: TGTGCCAGCAGAAGACTAGCGGGTAATGAGCAGTTCTTC.

This clonotype was seen only a few times. The chain is built from TRBV19 and TRBJ1-5; D perhaps matches TRBD1 (6 bases). Trimming removed 7 bases from V and 4 bases from J, with 8 bases in between. CDR3 length: 12 amino acids. Germline lookup yields CDR1 LNHDA and CDR2 SQIVND (reference sequence). The DNA of the CDR3 is TGTGCCAGTAAGACAGGTAATCAGCCCCAGCATTTT. This encodes CASKTGNQPQHF.

This chain joins TRBV20-1 and TRBJ2-5, with 8 bases identical to TRBD2. Per germline, CDR1 DFQATT and CDR2 SNEGSKA (reference sequence). This CDR3 comprises 14 residues. V lost 0 bases to trimming and J lost 6 bases; unmatched junction nucleotides: 6. The CDR3 DNA follows: TGCAGTGCTAGAGAGGTCGGGGGGGGGAAGACCCAGTACTTC. It yields the protein CSAREVGGGKTQYF.

This clonotype was observed a single time. The V gene is TRBV6-5, the J gene TRBJ2-7; 8 nucleotides agree with TRBD2. CDR1 is MNHEY, CDR2 SVGAGI, per germline. This CDR3 is built from 15 residues. Germline trimming cut 6 bases from V and 2 bases from J; bases unmatched to any gene: 9. CDR3 residues: CASSPGVAGTYEQYF. Written as DNA, the CDR3 is TGTGCCAGCAGCCCAGGGGTAGCGGGGACCTACGAGCAGTACTTC.

The chain joins TRBV9 to TRBJ1-3; TRBD1 is a possible D gene (6 bases). Germline CDR1 SGDLS, CDR2 YYNGEE. The CDR3 is 14 residues long. Trimming took off 2 bases at V and 8 bases at J, with 14 bases between the two ends. For the CDR3, the DNA is TGTGCCAGCAGCGTCCTAGCGGGGGCAGACACCATATATTTT. It codes for CASSVLAGADTIYF.

The chain combines TRBV28 with TRBJ2-7; 10 bases align to TRBD2. This CDR3 spans 17 amino acids. The V segment lost 6 bases and the J segment 3 bases; nucleotides outside the gene matches: 14. CDR1 MDHEN and CDR2 SYDVKM come from the germline V gene. The CDR3 nucleotides are TGTGCCAGCAGCCGGCTAGCGGGAGACGCGGGGGACTACGAGCAGTACTTC. Translation gives CASSRLAGDAGDYEQYF.

A word on this clonotype: One end of the junction fails to match germline, which may point to a read error. This chain joins TRBV7-7 and TRBJ2-5; the D is unclear. The CDR3 runs to 13 residues. Germline loops: CDR1 SSHAT, CDR2 FNYEAQ (reference sequence). CDR3: CASSPSSQETQYF. The CDR3 bases are TGTGCTAGCAGCCCCTCGAGCCAAGAGACCCAGTACTTC.

The rearrangement joins TRBV12-3 or TRBV12-4 to TRBJ2-7; tentatively, D is TRBD2 (6 bases). The V end was cut by 3 bases, the J end by 7 bases, with 10 bases between. This CDR3 contains 12 residues. For the CDR3, the DNA is TGTGCCAGCAGTTTGTCGGAGGGGGAGCAGTACTTC. Amino acid sequence: CASSLSEGEQYF.

The V gene is TRBV6-1, the J gene TRBJ2-3, with TRBD1 identical over 9 bases. CDR1 MNHNS and CDR2 SASEGT come from the germline V gene. The CDR3 is 14 amino acids. J was trimmed by 1 base and V by 10 bases; bases with no gene match: 6. CDR3 amino acids: CATDRGWGTDTQYF. CDR3 sequence (DNA): TGTGCCACGGACAGGGGCTGGGGCACAGATACGCAGTATTTT.

This clonotype has just one count. This chain links TRBV14 with TRBJ2-7, with D tentatively TRBD1 (5 bases). The germline V gene has CDR1 SGHDN and CDR2 FVKESK. The V end was cut by 1 base, the J end by 4 bases, with 8 bases between. The CDR3 has 13 residues. The CDR3 DNA sequence: TGTGCCAGCAGCCAAGTTGACAGATACGAGCAGTACTTC. This encodes CASSQVDRYEQYF.

The genes are TRBV2 and TRBJ1-5; perhaps TRBD1 as D (6 bases). V gave up 8 bases and J gave up 6 bases, with 14 bases separating them. Looked up from germline, CDR1 is SNHLY and CDR2 is FYNNEI. The CDR3 runs 13 residues. The CDR3 DNA follows: TGTGCCAGCCTCGGGGGCGAGGGTCAGCCCCAGCATTTT. Translated, it gives CASLGGEGQPQHF. Filled out from reference TRBV2 and TRBJ1-5, the complete variable domain reads EPEVTQTPSHQVTQMGQEVILRCVPISNHLYFYWYRQILGQKVEFLVSFYNNEISEKSEIFDDQFSVERPDGSNFTLKIRSTKLEDSAMYFCASLGGEGQPQHFGDGTRLSIL.

V gene TRBV7-2 combines with J gene TRBJ2-5; possibly TRBD2 for D (6 bases). Trimming cost V 7 bases and J 4 bases, with 16 bases left between them. CDR3 length equals 14 residues. From germline, CDR1 is SGHTA and CDR2 FQGNSA. The CDR3 spells CASTPLMGGETQYF. CDR3 nucleotide sequence: TGTGCCAGCACCCCTTTAATGGGGGGAGAGACCCAGTACTTC.

The chain employs TRBV3-1 and TRBJ2-1; 12 bases match TRBD2. Germline CDR1 reads LGHDT; CDR2 reads YNNKEL (reference sequence). V lost 1 base and J lost 5; bases outside the gene matches: 6. This CDR3 has 17 amino acids. The CDR3 protein is CASSQAKGLAGHNEQFF. The CDR3 region has the DNA TGTGCCAGCAGCCAAGCGAAAGGACTAGCGGGACACAATGAGCAGTTCTTC.

V gene TRBV6-4 combines with J gene TRBJ2-3; possibly TRBD1 or TRBD2 for D (6 bases each). The V and J ends lost 2 bases and 1 base respectively, with 7 bases between them. Germline lookup yields CDR1 MRHNA and CDR2 SNTAGT. This CDR3 is built from 14 residues. This CDR3 reads CASSDRGRTDTQYF. Written as DNA, the CDR3 is TGTGCCAGCAGTGACCGGGGGCGCACAGATACGCAGTATTTT.

This clonotype was seen just once. The chain employs TRBV30 and TRBJ2-1; possibly TRBD1 or TRBD2 for D (7 bases each). V was cut by 3 bases and J by 6 bases, with 15 bases left in between. This CDR3 is 14 amino acids long. The V gene's germline CDR1 is GTSNPN and CDR2 SVGIG (reference sequence). The CDR3 region is CAWRGGGGFNEQFF. The CDR3, as DNA: TGTGCCTGGAGGGGGGGAGGGGGCTTCAATGAGCAGTTCTTC. Full variable domain (outside the CDR3, taken from reference TRBV30 and TRBJ2-1): SQTIHQWPATLVQPVGSPLSLECTVEGTSNPNLYWYRQAAGRGLQLLFYSVGIGQISSEVPQNLSASRPQDRQFILSSKKLLLSDSGFYLCAWRGGGGFNEQFFGPGTRLTVL.

The V and J genes are TRBV4-1 and TRBJ2-5; 8 bases fit TRBD2. CDR3 length equals 18 residues. The ends lost 1 base at V and 4 bases at J; junction bases unmatched: 14. Germline lookup yields CDR1 MGHRA and CDR2 YSYEKL. CDR3 residues: CASSQGGNPGTRAETQYF. DNA of the CDR3: TGCGCCAGCAGCCAAGGCGGAAATCCCGGGACTAGGGCAGAGACCCAGTACTTC.

The chain combines TRBV20-1 with TRBJ2-3; TRBD1 agrees at 7 bases. CDR3 size: 12 residues. CDR1 DFQATT and CDR2 SNEGSKA come from the germline V gene (reference sequence). After removal of 4 bases from V and 5 bases from J, the junction contained 3 bases not matched to a gene. The CDR3 region has the DNA TGCAGTGCTAAACAGGGGAGAGATACGCAGTATTTT. It yields the protein CSAKQGRDTQYF.

The genes are TRBV29-1 and TRBJ2-1, with TRBD2 identical over 7 bases. Germline trimming cut 6 bases from V and 6 bases from J; bases unmatched to any gene: 14. Germline CDR1 SQVTM, CDR2 ANQGSEA. This CDR3 spans 15 amino acids. The DNA for the CDR3 is TGCAGCGTCGAGGGGCTAGCGGTTGGGGTCAATGAGCAGTTCTTC. As protein: CSVEGLAVGVNEQFF.

V gene TRBV19 combines with J gene TRBJ2-7, with TRBD1 as a possible D gene (5 bases). The V gene lost 0 bases and the J gene lost 2 bases, with 11 bases spanning the gap. CDR3 size: 15 residues. Germline V lookup: CDR1 LNHDA, CDR2 SQIVND (reference sequence). DNA of the CDR3: TGTGCCAGTAGTATAGACGCGACAGTCACCTACGAGCAGTACTTC. This encodes CASSIDATVTYEQYF. The full variable domain, rest sourced from reference TRBV19 and TRBJ2-7, is DGGITQSPKYLFRKEGQNVTLSCEQNLNHDAMYWYRQDPGQGLRLIYYSQIVNDFQKGDIAEGYSVSREKKESFPLTVTSAQKNPTAFYLCASSIDATVTYEQYFGPGTRLTVT.

As DNA, the CDR3 is TGTGCCAGCAACGGACAGGGTTACGAGCAGTACTTC. This gives the protein CASNGQGYEQYF. The V call is TRBV2, the J call TRBJ2-7; 8 bases line up with TRBD1. CDR1 is SNHLY, CDR2 FYNNEI, per germline. This CDR3 has 12 amino acids. V shed 7 bases, J shed 4 bases, and the junction held 3 bases outside the gene matches.